This entry features one T cell receptor (beta chain) sequence. Its target is not known. This sample is drawn from a study of T-cell reconstitution after alpha-beta-depleted transplantation in children. Study-wide findings and caveats: After transplant, at about two months, alpha-beta T cells were reportedly derived from several hundred expanded graft clones. By one year post-transplant, T-cell counts and diversity largely arose from T cells that were newly produced.

The germline V and J ends were trimmed by 7 bases and 7 bases, with 19 bases remaining between them. Germline values: CDR1 WSHSY, CDR2 SAAADI. The CDR3 contains 14 residues. Unique molecular identifiers were incorporated during preparation of the TCRbeta library. TCRdb re-called the PCR reads through MiXCR, storing one row per CDR3 protein. This table holds about 980,000 distinct CDR3 sequences, roughly 29% found once. Here the sequenced sample was PBMCs, mostly from graft donor cells, taken 360 days after TCRalphabeta/CD19-depleted stem cell transplant. This TCR came from a boy in the first two years of life who had a stem cell transplant for SCID, so the T cells may come from the graft donor. The V and J genes are TRBV10-2 and TRBJ2-5, with no clear D. The CDR3 DNA is TGCGCCAGCACCGGATTATTGGGAATAGGGACCCAGTACTTC. Its translation is CASTGLLGIGTQYF.